A single TCR beta chain is shown here with its context. Its antigen remains unidentified. This sample is part of a study of shared clonotypes between healthy human individuals. Study-level points and caveats: Naive subsets generally exceeded memory subsets in estimated richness. Shared across a few donors were around 4.7% of the naive CD4 clonotypes.

Only in-frame clones appear in the TCRdb table, and some are missing; sequencing was by immunoSEQ multiplex PCR. The sample contains about 1.5 million clones, 96% of which appear only once. The receptor's source is a man younger than 45 in good health. Sequenced sample: naive CD4+ T cells sorted from blood. Subset here: CD45RA+ positively selected.

This CDR3 reads CASSPSNAGLHYGYTF. In nucleotides, the CDR3 is TGTGCCAGCTCACCATCCAACGCAGGCCTTCACTATGGCTACACCTTC. The chain links TRBV18 to TRBJ1-2; no firm D call. The V gene lost 2 bases and the J gene lost 3 bases, with 16 bases spanning the gap. CDR3 size: 16 residues. CDR1 and CDR2 (germline): KGHSH, LQKENI.